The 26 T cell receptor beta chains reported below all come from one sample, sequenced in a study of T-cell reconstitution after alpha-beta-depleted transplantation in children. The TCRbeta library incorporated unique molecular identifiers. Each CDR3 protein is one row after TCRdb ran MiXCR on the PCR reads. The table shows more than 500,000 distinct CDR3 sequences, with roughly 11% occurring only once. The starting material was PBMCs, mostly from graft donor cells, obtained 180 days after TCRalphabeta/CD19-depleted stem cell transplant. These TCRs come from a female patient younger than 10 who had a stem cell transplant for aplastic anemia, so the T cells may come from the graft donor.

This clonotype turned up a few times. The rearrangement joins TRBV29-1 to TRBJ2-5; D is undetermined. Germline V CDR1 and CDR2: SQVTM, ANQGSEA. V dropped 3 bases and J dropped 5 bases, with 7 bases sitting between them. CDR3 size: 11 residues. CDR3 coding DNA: TGCAGCGTTGACTGGCGCGAGACCCAGTACTTC. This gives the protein CSVDWRETQYF.

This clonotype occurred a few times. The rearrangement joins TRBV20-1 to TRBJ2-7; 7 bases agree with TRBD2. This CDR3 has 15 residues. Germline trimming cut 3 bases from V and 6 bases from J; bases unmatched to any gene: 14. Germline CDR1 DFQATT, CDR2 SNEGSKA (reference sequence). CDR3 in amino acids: CSASPPGKRGSEQYV. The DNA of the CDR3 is TGCAGTGCTAGCCCACCCGGTAAGCGGGGATCCGAGCAGTACGTC.

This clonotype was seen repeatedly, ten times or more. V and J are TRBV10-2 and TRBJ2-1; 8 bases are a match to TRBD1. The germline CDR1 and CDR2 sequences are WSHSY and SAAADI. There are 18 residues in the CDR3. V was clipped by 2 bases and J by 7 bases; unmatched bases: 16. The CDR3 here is CASSEIRTGRTRGNEQFF. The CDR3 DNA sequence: TGCGCCAGCAGTGAGATTAGGACAGGGAGGACACGGGGGAATGAGCAGTTCTTC.

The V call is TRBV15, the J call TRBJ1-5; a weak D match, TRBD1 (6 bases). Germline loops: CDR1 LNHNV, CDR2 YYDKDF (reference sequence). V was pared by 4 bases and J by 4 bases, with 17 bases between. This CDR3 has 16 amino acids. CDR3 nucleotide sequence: TGTGCCACCAGCAAAAATTCGGACAGACGAAATCAGCCCCAGCATTTT. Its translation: CATSKNSDRRNQPQHF.

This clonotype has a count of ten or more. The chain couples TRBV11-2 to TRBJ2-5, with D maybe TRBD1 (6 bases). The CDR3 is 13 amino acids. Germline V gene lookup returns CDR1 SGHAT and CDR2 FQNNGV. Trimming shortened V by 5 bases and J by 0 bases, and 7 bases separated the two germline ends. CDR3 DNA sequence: TGTGCCAGCAGCCGGGACAACCAAGAGACCCAGTACTTC. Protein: CASSRDNQETQYF.

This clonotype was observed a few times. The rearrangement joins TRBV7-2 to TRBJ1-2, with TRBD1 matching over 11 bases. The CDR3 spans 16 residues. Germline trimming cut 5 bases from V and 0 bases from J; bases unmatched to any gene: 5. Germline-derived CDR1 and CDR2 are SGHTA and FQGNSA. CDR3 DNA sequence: TGTGCCAGCAGCCGCCGGACAGGGGGCGCTAACTATGGCTACACCTTC. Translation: CASSRRTGGANYGYTF.

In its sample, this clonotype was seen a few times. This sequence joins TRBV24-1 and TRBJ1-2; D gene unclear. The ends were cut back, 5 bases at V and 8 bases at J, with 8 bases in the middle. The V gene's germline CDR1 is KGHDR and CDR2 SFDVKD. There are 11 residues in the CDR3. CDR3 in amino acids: CATSVGEGYTF. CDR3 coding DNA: TGTGCCACCAGTGTCGGGGAAGGCTACACCTTC.

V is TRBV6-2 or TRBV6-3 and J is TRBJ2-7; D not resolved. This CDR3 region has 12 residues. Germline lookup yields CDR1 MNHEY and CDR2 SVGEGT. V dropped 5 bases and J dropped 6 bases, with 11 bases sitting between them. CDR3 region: CASSDPRSEQYV. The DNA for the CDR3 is TGTGCCAGCAGTGACCCCAGGTCCGAGCAGTACGTC.

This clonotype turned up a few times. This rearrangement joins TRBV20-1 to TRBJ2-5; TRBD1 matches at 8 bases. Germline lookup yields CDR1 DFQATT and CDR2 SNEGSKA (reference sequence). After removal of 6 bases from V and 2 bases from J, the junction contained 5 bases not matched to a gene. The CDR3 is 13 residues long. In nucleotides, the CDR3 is TGCAGTGCCACCCGGGACAGGCAAGAGACCCAGTACTTC. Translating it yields CSATRDRQETQYF.

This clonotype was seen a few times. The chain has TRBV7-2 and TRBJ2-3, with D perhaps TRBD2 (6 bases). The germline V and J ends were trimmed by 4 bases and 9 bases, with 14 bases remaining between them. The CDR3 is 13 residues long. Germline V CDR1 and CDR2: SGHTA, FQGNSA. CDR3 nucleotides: TGTGCCAGCAGCTACAACGGGAGAGGGACGCAGTATTTT. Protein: CASSYNGRGTQYF.

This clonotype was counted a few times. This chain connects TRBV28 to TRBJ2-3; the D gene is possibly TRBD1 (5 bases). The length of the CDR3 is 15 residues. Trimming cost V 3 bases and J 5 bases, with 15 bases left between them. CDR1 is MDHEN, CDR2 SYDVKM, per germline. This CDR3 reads CASSFLRTYRDTQYF. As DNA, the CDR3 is TGTGCCAGCAGTTTTTTGCGGACATATCGAGATACGCAGTATTTT.

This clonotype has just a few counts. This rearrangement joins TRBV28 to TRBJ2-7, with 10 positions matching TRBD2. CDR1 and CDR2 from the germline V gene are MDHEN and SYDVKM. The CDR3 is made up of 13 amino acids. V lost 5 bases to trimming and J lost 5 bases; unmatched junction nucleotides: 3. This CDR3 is CASSVLAGDEQYF. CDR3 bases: TGTGCCAGCAGTGTTCTAGCGGGGGACGAGCAGTACTTC.

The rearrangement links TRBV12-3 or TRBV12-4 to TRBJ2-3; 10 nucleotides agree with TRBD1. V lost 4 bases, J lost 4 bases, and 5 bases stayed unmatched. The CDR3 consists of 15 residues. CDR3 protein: CASSSRGQGADTQYF. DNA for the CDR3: TGTGCCAGCAGTTCCCGAGGACAGGGGGCAGATACGCAGTATTTT.

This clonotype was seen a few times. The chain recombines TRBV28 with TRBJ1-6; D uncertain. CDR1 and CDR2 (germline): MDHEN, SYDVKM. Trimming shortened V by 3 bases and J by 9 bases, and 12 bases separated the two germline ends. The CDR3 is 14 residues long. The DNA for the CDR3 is TGTGCCAGCAGTTTGAGGGCAATAGGTTCACCCCTCCACTTT. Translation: CASSLRAIGSPLHF.

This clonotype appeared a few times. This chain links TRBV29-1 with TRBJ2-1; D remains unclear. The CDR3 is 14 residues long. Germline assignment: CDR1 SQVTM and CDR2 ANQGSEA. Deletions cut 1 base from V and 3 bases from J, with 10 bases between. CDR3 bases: TGCAGCGTTGAAGGAATCTGGGGCTACAATGAGCAGTTCTTC. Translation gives CSVEGIWGYNEQFF.

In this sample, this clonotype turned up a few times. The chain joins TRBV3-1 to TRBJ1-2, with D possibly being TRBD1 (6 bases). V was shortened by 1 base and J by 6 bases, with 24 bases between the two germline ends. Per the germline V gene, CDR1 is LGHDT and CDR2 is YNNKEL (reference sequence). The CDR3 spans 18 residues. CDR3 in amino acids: CASSQAISGTIRKNGYTF. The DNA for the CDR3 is TGTGCCAGCAGCCAAGCAATTAGTGGGACAATCCGAAAGAATGGCTACACCTTC.

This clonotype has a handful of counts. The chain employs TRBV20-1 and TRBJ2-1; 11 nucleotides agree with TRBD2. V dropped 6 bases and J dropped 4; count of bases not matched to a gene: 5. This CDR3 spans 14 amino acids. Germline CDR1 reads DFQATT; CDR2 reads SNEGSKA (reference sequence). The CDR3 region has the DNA TGCAGTGCAGCGGGACTAGCGGTTTACAATGAGCAGTTCTTC. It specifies CSAAGLAVYNEQFF.

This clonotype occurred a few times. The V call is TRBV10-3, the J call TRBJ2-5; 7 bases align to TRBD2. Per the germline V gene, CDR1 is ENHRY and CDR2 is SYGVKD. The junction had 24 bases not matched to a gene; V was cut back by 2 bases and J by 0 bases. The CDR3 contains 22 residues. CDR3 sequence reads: CAISEPRGAGRRASGNQETQYF. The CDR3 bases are TGTGCCATCAGTGAGCCCCGCGGGGCAGGGCGGAGGGCTAGCGGCAACCAAGAGACCCAGTACTTC.

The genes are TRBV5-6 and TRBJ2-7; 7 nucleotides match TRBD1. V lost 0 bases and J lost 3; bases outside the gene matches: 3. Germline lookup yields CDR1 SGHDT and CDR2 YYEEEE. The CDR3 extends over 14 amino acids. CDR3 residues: CASSLVWDSYEQYV. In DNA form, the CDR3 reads TGTGCCAGCAGCTTGGTGTGGGACAGCTACGAGCAGTACGTC.

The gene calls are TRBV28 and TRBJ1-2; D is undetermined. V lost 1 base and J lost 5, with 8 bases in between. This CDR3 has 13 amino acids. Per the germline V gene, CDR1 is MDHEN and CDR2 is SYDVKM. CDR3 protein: CASSLYAGYGYTF. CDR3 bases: TGTGCCAGCAGTTTATACGCCGGTTATGGCTACACCTTC.

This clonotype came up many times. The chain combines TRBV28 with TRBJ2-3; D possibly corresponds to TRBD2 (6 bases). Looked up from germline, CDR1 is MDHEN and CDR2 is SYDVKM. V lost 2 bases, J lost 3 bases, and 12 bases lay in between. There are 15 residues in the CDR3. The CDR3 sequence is CASSLVTRGTDTQYF. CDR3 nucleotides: TGTGCCAGCAGTTTAGTAACCCGGGGGACAGATACGCAGTATTTT.

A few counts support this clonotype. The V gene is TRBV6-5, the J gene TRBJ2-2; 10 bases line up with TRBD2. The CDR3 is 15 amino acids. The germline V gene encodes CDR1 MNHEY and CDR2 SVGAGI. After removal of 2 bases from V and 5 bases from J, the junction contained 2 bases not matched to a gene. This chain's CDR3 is CASSYVTSGTGELFF. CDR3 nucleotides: TGTGCCAGCAGTTACGTGACTAGCGGGACCGGGGAGCTGTTTTTT.

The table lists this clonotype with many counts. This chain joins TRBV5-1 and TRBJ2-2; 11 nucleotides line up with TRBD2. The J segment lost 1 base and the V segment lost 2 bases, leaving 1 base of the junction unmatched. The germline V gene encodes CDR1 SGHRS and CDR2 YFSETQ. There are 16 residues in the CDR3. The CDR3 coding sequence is TGCGCCAGCAGCTTCCTAGCGGGAGGGAACACCGGGGAGCTGTTTTTT. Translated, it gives CASSFLAGGNTGELFF.

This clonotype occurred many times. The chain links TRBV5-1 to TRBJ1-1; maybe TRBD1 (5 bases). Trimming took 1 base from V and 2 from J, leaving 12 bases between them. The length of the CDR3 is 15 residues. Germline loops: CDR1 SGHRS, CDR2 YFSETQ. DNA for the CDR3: TGCGCCAGCAGCTTGAGCGGGGGACTAAACACTGAAGCTTTCTTT. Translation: CASSLSGGLNTEAFF.

CDR3 amino acids: CSASHGLARIDEQFF. The CDR3 DNA follows: TGCAGCGCCTCTCATGGCCTAGCGCGGATCGATGAGCAGTTCTTC. The chain couples TRBV29-1 to TRBJ2-1, with D possibly TRBD2 on 6 matching bases. V was pared by 7 bases and J by 8 bases, with 24 bases between. In germline, CDR1 is SQVTM, CDR2 ANQGSEA. The CDR3 has 15 residues.

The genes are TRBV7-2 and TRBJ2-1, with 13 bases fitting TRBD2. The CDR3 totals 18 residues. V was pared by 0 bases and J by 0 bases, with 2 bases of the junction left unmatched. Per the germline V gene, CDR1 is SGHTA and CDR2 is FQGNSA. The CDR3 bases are TGTGCCAGCAGCTTAGCCACTAGCGGGGGGGGCTCCTACAATGAGCAGTTCTTC. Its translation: CASSLATSGGGSYNEQFF.